The T cell receptor beta chain described here comes from a study of liver allograft versus peripheral blood T cells. Study in general: Recipients' peripheral blood supplied the T cell receptor repertoires against which those in transplanted livers were compared.

TCRdb analysed the reads with MiXCR anew, one entry per CDR3 protein. The data show about 8,600 distinct CDR3 sequences, roughly a sixth seen once. Study-level results: Liver allograft T cell receptor repertoires were reported to differ from peripheral blood repertoires.

By frequency in the sample, this clonotype is medium-sized. Its antigen remains unidentified. The length of the CDR3 is 14 residues. Germline CDR1 KGHSH, CDR2 LQKENI. V lost 2 bases and J lost 7, with 14 bases in between. This clonotype was obtained from a human patient who had a liver transplant. Some of the T cells may derive from the graft donor. The chain has TRBV18 and TRBJ1-2, with D perhaps TRBD1 (5 bases). CDR3 nucleotides: TGTGCCAGCTCACCAAGGGTAGGGGAGAGTGGCTACACCTTC. Translation: CASSPRVGESGYTF.